The clone carrying this TCR beta chain was recorded a few times. The antigen is unknown. The sample is drawn from a study of T-cell reconstitution after alpha-beta-depleted transplantation in children. Study outcomes and limitations: At day 60, the high TCRbeta diversity found in some patients originated from recipient T cells and thymic progenitors that had survived.

Preparation of the TCRbeta library was carried out with unique molecular identifiers. TCRdb re-called the PCR reads through MiXCR, storing one row per CDR3 protein. The sample consists of 200,000 or so distinct CDR3 sequences, about 6% of them appearing once. V shed 8 bases and J 6 bases; nucleotides not matched to a gene: 8. CDR1 is DFQATT and CDR2 is SNEGSKA in the germline V gene (reference sequence). There are 12 residues in the CDR3. The TCR sequence derives from a girl under three years old with combined immunodeficiency, due to receive a stem cell transplant. This specimen was PBMCs, taken before TCRalphabeta/CD19-depleted stem cell transplant. The V and J genes are TRBV20-1 and TRBJ2-7; 9 nucleotides match TRBD2. Written as DNA, the CDR3 is TGCAGTCCCGGGACTAGCTTTGGCGAGCAGTACTTC. Protein product: CSPGTSFGEQYF.